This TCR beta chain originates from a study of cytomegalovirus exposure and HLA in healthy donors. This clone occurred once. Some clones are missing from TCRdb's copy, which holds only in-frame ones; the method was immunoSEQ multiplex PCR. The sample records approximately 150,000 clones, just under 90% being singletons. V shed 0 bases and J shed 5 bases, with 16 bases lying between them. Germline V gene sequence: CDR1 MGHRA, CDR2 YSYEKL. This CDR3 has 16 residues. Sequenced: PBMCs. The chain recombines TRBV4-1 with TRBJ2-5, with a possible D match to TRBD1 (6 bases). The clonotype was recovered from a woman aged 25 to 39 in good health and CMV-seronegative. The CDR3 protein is CASSQEGGRIKETQYF. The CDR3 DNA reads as TGCGCCAGCAGCCAAGAAGGGGGTAGGATAAAGGAGACCCAGTACTTC.